One sample yielded the 17 T cell receptor beta chains listed below, sequenced in a study of human T cells and chemical hapten exposure. Time point defined: patch test 3, about 24 weeks after DPC sensitization. This sample's treatment: therapeutic diphenylcyclopropenone sensitization with weekly scalp DPC. TCRdb re-called the RACE reads through MiXCR, storing one row per CDR3 protein. The data hold tens of thousands of distinct CDR3 sequences, with around 12% observed a single time. Sequenced material: whole blood, taken in connection with sensitization to the hapten diphenylcyclopropenone (DPC). Every receptor here comes from a young man with alopecia areata. Some clones in this sample may be carry-over from other donors' samples.

The chain links TRBV5-1 to TRBJ2-5; TRBD2 matches 7 bases. This CDR3 spans 16 amino acids. The junction had 12 bases not matched to a gene; V was cut back by 5 bases and J by 2 bases. Germline assignment: CDR1 SGHRS and CDR2 YFSETQ. The CDR3 region is CASSIQGGTTQETQYF. CDR3 DNA: TGCGCCAGCAGTATCCAGGGTGGGACTACACAAGAGACCCAGTACTTC.

The gene calls are TRBV4-2 and TRBJ2-2; D is perhaps TRBD1 (6 bases). Germline loops: CDR1 LGHNA, CDR2 YNFKEQ. V was shortened by 1 base and J by 7 bases, with 22 bases between the two germline ends. This CDR3 region has 18 residues. Here the CDR3 DNA reads TGTGCCAGCAGCCAAGCCTACAGGGTGCAGAGCAGTAACGGGGAGCTGTTTTTT. This translates into CASSQAYRVQSSNGELFF.

Many counts were recorded for this clonotype. This rearrangement joins TRBV12-3 or TRBV12-4 to TRBJ2-1; either TRBD1 or TRBD2 may supply D (6 bases each). V was cut by 5 bases and J by 0 bases, with 14 bases left in between. The CDR3 loop spans 16 amino acids. The CDR3, as DNA: TGTGCCAGCAGTCCCCCTTGGGGGGCCTCCTACAATGAGCAGTTCTTC. Encoded protein: CASSPPWGASYNEQFF.

This clonotype occurred a few times. The V call is TRBV12-3 or TRBV12-4, the J call TRBJ2-7; TRBD2 might be the D (5 bases). This CDR3 comprises 12 residues. V lost 5 bases to trimming and J lost 7 bases, with 12 bases between them. The CDR3 sequence: CASSPGLAEQYF. In DNA form, the CDR3 reads TGTGCCAGCAGTCCCGGACTGGCAGAGCAGTACTTC.

The CDR3 DNA is TGTGCCAGCAGCTTCGCGGGACACGCTAACTATGGCTACACCTTC. As protein: CASSFAGHANYGYTF. The chain couples TRBV7-9 to TRBJ1-2, with TRBD1 as a possible D gene (6 bases). The V end was cut by 3 bases, the J end by 0 bases, with 11 bases between. This CDR3 is 15 amino acids long. Germline CDR1 and CDR2: SEHNR and FQNEAQ (reference sequence).

To note about this clonotype: This may be a read error: a much more frequent sequence differs by one nucleotide. The chain combines TRBV5-1 with TRBJ2-7, with D perhaps matching TRBD1 (7 bases). Germline CDR1 SGHRS, CDR2 YFSETQ. CDR3 length equals 16 residues. Here the CDR3 DNA reads TGCGCCAGCAGCCCCGCGGAGGGGGCATTAATCTACGAGCAGTGCTTC. Encoded protein: CASSPAEGALIYEQCF.

The CDR3 nucleotides read TGTGCCAGCAGTTTATTCAGGGCGAGGTTAAAATCACCCCTCCACTTT. As protein: CASSLFRARLKSPLHF. This rearrangement joins TRBV28 to TRBJ1-6, with D possibly matching TRBD1 (5 bases). The CDR3 length is 16 residues. The V gene's germline CDR1 is MDHEN and CDR2 SYDVKM. V shed 1 base and J shed 10 bases, with 17 bases lying between them.

The table lists this clonotype with many counts. This chain connects TRBV19 to TRBJ1-4; possible D gene TRBD1, 6 bases. In germline, CDR1 is LNHDA, CDR2 SQIVND (reference sequence). This CDR3 comprises 13 residues. The V and J ends lost 3 bases and 8 bases respectively, with 10 bases between them. This CDR3 reads CASSILGAEKLFF. The CDR3 DNA is TGTGCCAGTAGTATCCTGGGGGCGGAAAAACTGTTTTTT.

Comment on this clonotype: The junction and the germline gene differ at one end; a read error may be behind it. This rearrangement joins TRBV11-2 to TRBJ1-1; no clear D. This CDR3 is 11 amino acids long. The germline gives CDR1 SGHAT, CDR2 FQNNGV. CDR3 region: CASSLGTVGIF. The CDR3 nucleotides read TGTGCCAGCAGCTTGGGAACCGTAGGGATCTTT.

The sample holds a few counts of this clonotype. V usage is TRBV6-1 and J usage is TRBJ1-5, with TRBD1 matching over 8 bases. The V gene's germline CDR1 is MNHNS and CDR2 SASEGT. The length of the CDR3 is 14 residues. With 5 bases clipped from V and 4 bases from J, the junction kept 4 bases outside the gene matches. In nucleotides, the CDR3 is TGTGCCAGCAGTCCACAGGGGGATAATCAGCCCCAGCATTTT. It codes for CASSPQGDNQPQHF.

This clonotype appeared a few times. The CDR3 DNA sequence: TGTGCCAGCTCACCGGGGGGCCCGGGGATAATGAACACTGAAGCTTTCTTT. Translated: CASSPGGPGIMNTEAFF. This chain joins TRBV18 and TRBJ1-1, with D perhaps TRBD1 (6 bases). The V gene's germline CDR1 is KGHSH and CDR2 LQKENI. V was trimmed by 3 bases and J by 0 bases, leaving 17 bases between them. The CDR3 has 17 residues.

This rearrangement joins TRBV7-6 to TRBJ2-2, with D perhaps TRBD2 (6 bases). Trimming left V 4 bases short and J 0 bases short, with 9 bases between. CDR3 size: 15 residues. Germline V lookup: CDR1 SGHVS, CDR2 FNYEAQ. The CDR3 sequence: CASSSGAPNTGELFF. The CDR3 DNA sequence: TGTGCCAGCAGCTCGGGAGCTCCGAACACCGGGGAGCTGTTTTTT.

The genes are TRBV29-1 and TRBJ2-7; D gene unclear. The CDR3 runs to 13 residues. V lost 4 bases to trimming and J lost 5 bases, with 15 bases between them. CDR1 is SQVTM and CDR2 is ANQGSEA in the germline V gene. CDR3 nucleotide sequence: TGCAGCGTTGGTTGGAACGGACGGGACGAGCAGTACTTC. Translation: CSVGWNGRDEQYF.

This sequence joins TRBV29-1 and TRBJ1-2; TRBD1 matches at 11 bases. Trimming removed 7 bases from V and 1 base from J; junction bases left unmatched: 8. Germline lookup yields CDR1 SQVTM and CDR2 ANQGSEA. The CDR3 totals 15 residues. CDR3 in amino acids: CSADEGTGGNYGYTF. The DNA for the CDR3 is TGCAGCGCCGACGAGGGGACAGGGGGTAACTATGGCTACACCTTC.

The V and J genes are TRBV30 and TRBJ1-1; D is undetermined. The CDR3 spans 12 residues. Trimming pared 0 bases from V and 8 bases from J, leaving 10 bases between. The germline V gene encodes CDR1 GTSNPN and CDR2 SVGIG (reference sequence). The CDR3 loop reads CAWSVGSAEAFF. The CDR3, as DNA: TGTGCCTGGAGTGTGGGGAGCGCAGAAGCTTTCTTT.

This clonotype has only a few counts. The V and J genes are TRBV20-1 and TRBJ2-3; 8 positions match TRBD1. V shed 4 bases and J 2 bases; nucleotides not matched to a gene: 8. The CDR3 length is 15 residues. CDR1 is DFQATT, CDR2 SNEGSKA, per germline (reference sequence). The CDR3 reads CSAISTGGYTDTQYF. CDR3 DNA: TGCAGTGCTATCTCCACAGGGGGTTACACAGATACGCAGTATTTT.

The sample holds a few counts of this clonotype. The V gene is TRBV5-1, the J gene TRBJ1-5; D may be TRBD1 (5 bases). With 2 bases removed from V and 0 bases from J, the gap between germline ends came to 12 bases. There are 16 residues in the CDR3. Germline loops: CDR1 SGHRS, CDR2 YFSETQ. The CDR3 DNA follows: TGCGCCAGCAGCTTCTCAGGGCCCTATAGCAATCAGCCCCAGCATTTT. This sequence encodes CASSFSGPYSNQPQHF.